One sample yielded the 22 T cell receptor beta chains listed below, sequenced in a study of cytomegalovirus exposure and HLA in healthy donors. PCR used 60 Vbeta primers and 13 Jbeta primers. TCRdb's table, derived via immunoSEQ multiplex PCR, lists solely in-frame clones and lacks some. In the table there are under 150,000 clones, 82% of which are singletons. The sample was PBMCs. The receptors were sampled from a male donor in good health and CMV-seronegative.

The chain is built from TRBV30 and TRBJ1-5; the D gene is possibly TRBD1 (5 bases). In germline, CDR1 is GTSNPN, CDR2 SVGIG (reference sequence). Trimming pared 0 bases from V and 0 bases from J, leaving 9 bases between. The CDR3 covers 15 residues. The CDR3 DNA reads TGTGCCTGGAGTGTTGGGACTGATAGCAATCAGCCCCAGCATTTT. Protein product: CAWSVGTDSNQPQHF. Full variable domain (remainder filled in from reference TRBV30 and TRBJ1-5): SQTIHQWPATLVQPVGSPLSLECTVEGTSNPNLYWYRQAAGRGLQLLFYSVGIGQISSEVPQNLSASRPQDRQFILSSKKLLLSDSGFYLCAWSVGTDSNQPQHFGDGTRLSIL.

The V call is TRBV2, the J call TRBJ2-1; 7 nucleotides line up with TRBD2. V trimming: 3 bases; J trimming: 4 bases; junction bases outside the gene matches: 6. The CDR3 runs 15 residues. Per germline, CDR1 SNHLY and CDR2 FYNNEI. The CDR3 is CASSEGRGGYNEQFF. The CDR3, as DNA: TGTGCCAGCAGTGAGGGGAGGGGCGGGTACAATGAGCAGTTCTTC.

A word on this clone: Different DNA sequences within this sample yield the same CDR3. The chain is built from TRBV6-5 and TRBJ2-3, with 12 nucleotides matching TRBD1. The V and J ends lost 6 bases and 3 bases, in that order; junction bases with no gene match: 4. Germline-derived CDR1 and CDR2 are MNHEY and SVGAGI. The CDR3 totals 15 residues. CDR3 in amino acids: CASRGQGAGTDTQYF. CDR3 DNA sequence: TGTGCCAGCAGGGGACAGGGGGCCGGGACAGATACGCAGTATTTT.

J is TRBJ1-4 and V is TRBV7-7; maybe TRBD1 (5 bases). CDR3 size: 13 residues. Looked up from germline, CDR1 is SSHAT and CDR2 is FNYEAQ (reference sequence). The chain's CDR3 is CASSSGSNEKLFF. CDR3 nucleotides: TGTGCTAGCTCCTCAGGGTCAAATGAAAAACTGTTTTTT.

The V and J genes are TRBV27 and TRBJ2-7, with 10 bases lining up with TRBD1. The V gene's germline CDR1 is MNHEY and CDR2 SMNVEV (reference sequence). The CDR3 runs 15 residues. With V trimmed by 6 bases and J by 3 bases, 8 bases remained unmatched. The DNA for the CDR3 is TGTGCCAGCAGATATACCGGGACAGGGGTCTACGAGCAGTACTTC. Translation: CASRYTGTGVYEQYF.

This clone was observed a handful of times. The V gene is TRBV28, the J gene TRBJ2-1; D is unclear. Germline V gives CDR1 MDHEN, CDR2 SYDVKM. The V end lost 7 bases, the J end lost 0 bases, and 10 bases lay between the germline ends. The CDR3 loop spans 14 amino acids. This chain's CDR3 is CASTTPSSYNEQFF. CDR3 bases: TGTGCCAGCACGACTCCGAGCTCCTACAATGAGCAGTTCTTC.

The chain recombines TRBV4-3 with TRBJ2-1; no clear D gene. Germline V gene lookup returns CDR1 LGHNA and CDR2 YSLEER. The V and J ends lost 4 bases and 5 bases respectively, with 12 bases between them. The length of the CDR3 is 14 residues. The CDR3 coding sequence is TGCGCCAGCAGCCTGTTCCTGCGGAACAATGAGCAGTTCTTC. This gives the protein CASSLFLRNNEQFF.

A single count supports this clone. V usage is TRBV19 and J usage is TRBJ2-6; a weak D match, TRBD1 (5 bases). Looked up from germline, CDR1 is LNHDA and CDR2 is SQIVND (reference sequence). V was clipped by 6 bases and J by 4 bases, with 13 bases between them. This CDR3 contains 15 residues. The CDR3, as DNA: TGTGCCAGTAGCCTAGGGGCGTCGGGGGCCAACGTCCTGACTTTC. Translated, it gives CASSLGASGANVLTF. The whole variable domain, filled in from reference TRBV19 and TRBJ2-6, reads DGGITQSPKYLFRKEGQNVTLSCEQNLNHDAMYWYRQDPGQGLRLIYYSQIVNDFQKGDIAEGYSVSREKKESFPLTVTSAQKNPTAFYLCASSLGASGANVLTFGAGSRLTVL.

This chain joins TRBV19 and TRBJ2-1, with TRBD2 identical over 7 bases. This CDR3 has 18 residues. Germline trimming cut 3 bases from V and 6 bases from J; bases unmatched to any gene: 17. Looked up from germline, CDR1 is LNHDA and CDR2 is SQIVND (reference sequence). The CDR3 DNA is TGTGCCAGTAGTATCAGTGGGGCGGGAGTTGGAGGACTCAATGAGCAGTTCTTC. Its protein is CASSISGAGVGGLNEQFF.

This clone was seen a few times. V and J are TRBV7-9 and TRBJ2-3, with a possible D match to TRBD1 (6 bases). The ends were cut back, 5 bases at V and 5 bases at J, with 14 bases in the middle. This CDR3 comprises 14 residues. Germline CDR1 reads SEHNR; CDR2 reads FQNEAQ (reference sequence). The CDR3 DNA sequence: TGTGCCAGCAGCCCGGTAGGGGGTAGAGATACGCAGTATTTT. Its protein is CASSPVGGRDTQYF.

The gene calls are TRBV5-1 and TRBJ2-7; 10 nucleotides agree with TRBD1. Unmatched junction bases numbered 10, after V lost 6 bases and J lost 7 bases. The CDR3 length is 14 residues. Germline V gene sequence: CDR1 SGHRS, CDR2 YFSETQ. As DNA, the CDR3 is TGCGCCAGCACTTCCGGACAGGGGGGATCGGAGCAGTACTTC. It yields the protein CASTSGQGGSEQYF.

This chain uses TRBV13 with TRBJ2-3; TRBD2 agrees at 15 bases. With V trimmed by 5 bases and J by 6 bases, 6 bases remained unmatched. The CDR3 extends over 16 amino acids. CDR1 is PRHDT and CDR2 is FYEKMQ in the germline V gene (reference sequence). CDR3 nucleotide sequence: TGTGCCAGCAGCCCGGGGACTAGCGGGAGGTTGGATACGCAGTATTTT. The encoded protein is CASSPGTSGRLDTQYF.

The gene calls are TRBV12-5 and TRBJ1-1, with a tentative D call TRBD1 (6 bases). V was trimmed by 6 bases and J by 2 bases, leaving 10 bases between them. The germline V gene encodes CDR1 LGHNT and CDR2 FRNRAP. This CDR3 is 13 amino acids long. The CDR3 spells CASGSTGNTEAFF. The DNA for the CDR3 is TGTGCTAGTGGGTCGACAGGCAACACTGAAGCTTTCTTT.

This clone has a single count. The chain recombines TRBV9 with TRBJ1-1, with 7 bases fitting TRBD1. Germline loops: CDR1 SGDLS, CDR2 YYNGEE. V lost 4 bases and J lost 3; bases outside the gene matches: 9. The CDR3 runs 15 residues. The CDR3 DNA sequence: TGTGCCAGCAGCATGACGACAGGGATGGACACTGAAGCTTTCTTT. Translated: CASSMTTGMDTEAFF.

This chain links TRBV15 with TRBJ1-3; a possible D gene is TRBD1 (5 bases). Looked up from germline, CDR1 is LNHNV and CDR2 is YYDKDF (reference sequence). Trimming stripped 0 bases from V and 3 bases from J, with 15 bases between. CDR3 length equals 17 residues. The CDR3 DNA is TGTGCCACCAGCAGAGATACAGGAGGGAGGGATGGAAACACCATATATTTT. This translates into CATSRDTGGRDGNTIYF.

This clone appeared a few times. The chain has TRBV6-5 and TRBJ2-7; tentative D call: TRBD2 (5 bases). The V gene lost 5 bases and the J gene lost 2 bases, with 13 bases spanning the gap. The germline CDR1 and CDR2 sequences are MNHEY and SVGAGI. CDR3 length: 14 residues. For the CDR3, the DNA is TGTGCCAGCAGTGACGAGGGCCCCACCTACGAGCAGTACTTC. Translated: CASSDEGPTYEQYF.

V gene TRBV7-2 combines with J gene TRBJ2-7; 7 bases are shared with TRBD1. After removal of 3 bases from V and 4 bases from J, the junction contained 9 bases not matched to a gene. The germline CDR1 and CDR2 sequences are SGHTA and FQGNSA. CDR3 length equals 15 residues. The CDR3 DNA reads TGTGCCAGCAGCTTCTTCGGGACAGCCCCTTACGAGCAGTACTTC. Translated: CASSFFGTAPYEQYF.

V gene TRBV5-1 combines with J gene TRBJ1-2, with 7 bases identical to TRBD1. CDR3 length equals 14 residues. The V segment lost 0 bases and the J segment 2 bases; nucleotides outside the gene matches: 1. The germline CDR1 and CDR2 sequences are SGHRS and YFSETQ. This chain's CDR3 is CASSLGQGNYGYTF. Here the CDR3 DNA reads TGCGCCAGCAGCTTGGGACAGGGAAACTATGGCTACACCTTC.

The V and J genes are TRBV5-6 and TRBJ1-3; 7 bases fit TRBD1. CDR1 is SGHDT, CDR2 YYEEEE, per germline. The ends lost 4 bases at V and 0 bases at J; junction bases unmatched: 7. This CDR3 is built from 16 residues. The CDR3 loop reads CASSTGQVFSGNTIYF. The CDR3 DNA reads TGTGCCAGCAGCACCGGACAGGTCTTCTCTGGAAACACCATATATTTT.

The chain couples TRBV7-2 to TRBJ1-2; D unresolved. Germline lookup yields CDR1 SGHTA and CDR2 FQGNSA. The CDR3 is 15 amino acids. Between the trimmed V and J ends, which lost 2 bases and 0 bases, there was a span of 10 bases. The CDR3 here is CASSLMHSTNYGYTF. CDR3 in DNA: TGTGCCAGCAGCTTAATGCACAGCACTAACTATGGCTACACCTTC.

The chain employs TRBV7-2 and TRBJ2-5; D possibly corresponds to TRBD2 (6 bases). This CDR3 has 14 amino acids. Per the germline V gene, CDR1 is SGHTA and CDR2 is FQGNSA. Trimming took 0 bases from V and 3 from J, leaving 8 bases between them. The CDR3 sequence: CASSLAGGEETQYF. The CDR3 DNA follows: TGTGCCAGCAGCTTAGCCGGCGGGGAAGAGACCCAGTACTTC.

V is TRBV27 and J is TRBJ1-3; TRBD1 matches 9 bases. The J segment lost 4 bases and the V segment lost 7 bases, leaving 11 bases of the junction unmatched. Germline V gives CDR1 MNHEY, CDR2 SMNVEV (reference sequence). The CDR3 loop spans 16 amino acids. The CDR3 here is CASKDRTGVGGNTIYF. For the CDR3, the DNA is TGTGCCAGCAAGGACCGGACAGGGGTAGGAGGAAACACCATATATTTT.